This record concerns one T cell receptor (beta chain) sequence. This sample was included in a study of patients and donors after allogeneic stem cell transplantation. One entry per CDR3 protein results from TCRdb running MiXCR on the RT-PCR reads. The sample carries approximately 220,000 distinct CDR3 sequences, around 40% recorded once. The receptor was derived from a human donor who was either an allogeneic HSCT recipient or a stem cell or donor lymphocyte infusion donor (not recorded which). It is not recorded whose cells these are; they may come from a transplant donor. The sample was blood, either unsorted or a sorted T cell fraction (not recorded which).

As DNA, the CDR3 is TGCAGCGTTGAGATAGGGACCGAGCAGTACTTC. Translation: CSVEIGTEQYF. The rearrangement links TRBV29-1 to TRBJ2-7; D is tentatively TRBD1 or TRBD2 (5 bases each). Germline loops: CDR1 SQVTM, CDR2 ANQGSEA. V dropped 3 bases and J dropped 6 bases, with 9 bases sitting between them. This CDR3 comprises 11 residues.